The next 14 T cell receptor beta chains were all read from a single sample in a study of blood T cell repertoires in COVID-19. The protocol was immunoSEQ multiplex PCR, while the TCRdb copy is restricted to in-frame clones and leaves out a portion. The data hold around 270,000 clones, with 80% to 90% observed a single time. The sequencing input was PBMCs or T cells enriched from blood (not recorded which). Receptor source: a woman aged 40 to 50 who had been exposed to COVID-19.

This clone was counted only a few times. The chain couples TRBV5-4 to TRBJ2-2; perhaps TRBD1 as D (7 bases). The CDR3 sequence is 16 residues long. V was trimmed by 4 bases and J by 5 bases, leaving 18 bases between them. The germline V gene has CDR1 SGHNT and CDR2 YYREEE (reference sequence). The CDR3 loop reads CASSPGRGRGTGELFF. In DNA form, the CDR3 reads TGTGCCAGCAGCCCGGGTAGGGGGCGGGGAACCGGGGAGCTGTTTTTT.

DNA for the CDR3: TGTGCCAGCAGCCCAGACAGGGGAGCATCTGGCAATCAGCCCCAGCATTTT. This translates into CASSPDRGASGNQPQHF. The chain couples TRBV6-2 or TRBV6-3 to TRBJ1-5; TRBD1 matches at 8 bases. The germline CDR1 and CDR2 sequences are MNHEY and SVGEGT. V gave up 6 bases and J gave up 2 bases; unmatched junction bases: 12. This CDR3 is 17 amino acids long.

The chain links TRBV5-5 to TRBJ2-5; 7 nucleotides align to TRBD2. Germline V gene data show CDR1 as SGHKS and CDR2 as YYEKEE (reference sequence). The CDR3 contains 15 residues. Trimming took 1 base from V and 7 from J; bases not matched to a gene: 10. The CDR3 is CASSLMSGEKGTQYF. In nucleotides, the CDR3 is TGTGCCAGCAGCTTGATGAGCGGGGAGAAGGGGACCCAGTACTTC.

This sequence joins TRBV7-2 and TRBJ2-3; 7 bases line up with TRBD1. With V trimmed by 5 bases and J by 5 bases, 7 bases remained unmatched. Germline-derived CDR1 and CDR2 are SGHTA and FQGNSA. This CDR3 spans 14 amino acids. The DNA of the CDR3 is TGTGCCAGCAGCCCCGGATCAGGGGGAGATACGCAGTATTTT. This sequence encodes CASSPGSGGDTQYF.

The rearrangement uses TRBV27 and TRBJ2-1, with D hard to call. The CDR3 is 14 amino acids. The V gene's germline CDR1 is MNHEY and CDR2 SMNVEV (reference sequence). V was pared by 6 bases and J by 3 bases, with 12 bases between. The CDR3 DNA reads TGTGCCAGCAGCCCCCTGGCGGTCTACAATGAGCAGTTCTTC. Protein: CASSPLAVYNEQFF.

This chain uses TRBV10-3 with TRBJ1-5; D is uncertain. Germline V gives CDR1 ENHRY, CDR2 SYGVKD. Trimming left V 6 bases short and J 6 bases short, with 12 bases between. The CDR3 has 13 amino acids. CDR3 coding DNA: TGTGCCATCAGCGAGGGTTCGGGTCAGCCCCAGCATTTT. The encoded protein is CAISEGSGQPQHF.

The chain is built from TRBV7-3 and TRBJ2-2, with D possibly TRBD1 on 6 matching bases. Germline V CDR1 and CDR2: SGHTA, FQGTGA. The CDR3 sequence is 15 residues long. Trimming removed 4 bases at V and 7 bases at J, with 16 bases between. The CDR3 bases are TGTGCCAGCAGCTCCCAAGCAGGGGCGGACGGGGAGCTGTTTTTT. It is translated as CASSSQAGADGELFF.

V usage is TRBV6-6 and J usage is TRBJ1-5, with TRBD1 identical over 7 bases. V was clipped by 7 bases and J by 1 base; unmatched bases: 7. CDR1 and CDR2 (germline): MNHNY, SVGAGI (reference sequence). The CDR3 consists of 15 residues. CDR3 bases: TGTGCCAGCAAATCTGAACAGGGGAGCAATCAGCCCCAGCATTTT. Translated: CASKSEQGSNQPQHF.

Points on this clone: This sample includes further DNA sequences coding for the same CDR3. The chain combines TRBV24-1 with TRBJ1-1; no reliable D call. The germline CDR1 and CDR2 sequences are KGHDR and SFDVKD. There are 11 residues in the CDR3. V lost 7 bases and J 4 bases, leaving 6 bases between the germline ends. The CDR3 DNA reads TGTGCCACCAGAGGAGGCACTGAAGCTTTCTTT. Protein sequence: CATRGGTEAFF.

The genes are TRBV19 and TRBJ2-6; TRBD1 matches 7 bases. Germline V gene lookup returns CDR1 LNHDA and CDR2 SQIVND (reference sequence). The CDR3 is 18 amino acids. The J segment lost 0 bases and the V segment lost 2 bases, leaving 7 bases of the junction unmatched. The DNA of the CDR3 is TGTGCCAGTAGTATAATTCGACAGGGCCGCTCTGGGGCCAACGTCCTGACTTTC. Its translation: CASSIIRQGRSGANVLTF.

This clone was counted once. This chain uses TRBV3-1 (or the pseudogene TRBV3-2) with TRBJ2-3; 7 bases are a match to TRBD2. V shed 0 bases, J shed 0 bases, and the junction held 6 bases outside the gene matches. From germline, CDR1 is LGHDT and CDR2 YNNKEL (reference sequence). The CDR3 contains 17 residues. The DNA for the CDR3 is TGTGCCAGCAGCCAAGATCGCCTAGCGGCTAGCACAGATACGCAGTATTTT. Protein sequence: CASSQDRLAASTDTQYF.

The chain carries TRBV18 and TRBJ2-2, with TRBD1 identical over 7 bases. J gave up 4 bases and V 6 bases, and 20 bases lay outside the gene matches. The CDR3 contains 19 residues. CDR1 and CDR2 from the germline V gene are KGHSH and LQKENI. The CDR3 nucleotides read TGTGCCAGCTCGGGAGACAGGGCTGACTCGGGCTTGAGCACCGGGGAGCTGTTTTTT. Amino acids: CASSGDRADSGLSTGELFF.

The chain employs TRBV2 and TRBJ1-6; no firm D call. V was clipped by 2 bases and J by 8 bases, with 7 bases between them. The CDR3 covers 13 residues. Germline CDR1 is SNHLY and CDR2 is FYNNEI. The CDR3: CASSESGDSPLHF. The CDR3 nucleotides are TGTGCCAGCAGTGAAAGCGGGGATTCACCCCTCCACTTT.

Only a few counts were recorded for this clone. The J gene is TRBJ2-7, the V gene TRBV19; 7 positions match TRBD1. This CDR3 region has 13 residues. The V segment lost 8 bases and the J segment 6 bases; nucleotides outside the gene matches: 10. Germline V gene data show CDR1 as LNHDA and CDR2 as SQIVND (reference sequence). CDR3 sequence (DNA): TGTGCCAGTGCCGAGACAGGGAGCGCCGAGCAGTACGTC. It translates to CASAETGSAEQYV.